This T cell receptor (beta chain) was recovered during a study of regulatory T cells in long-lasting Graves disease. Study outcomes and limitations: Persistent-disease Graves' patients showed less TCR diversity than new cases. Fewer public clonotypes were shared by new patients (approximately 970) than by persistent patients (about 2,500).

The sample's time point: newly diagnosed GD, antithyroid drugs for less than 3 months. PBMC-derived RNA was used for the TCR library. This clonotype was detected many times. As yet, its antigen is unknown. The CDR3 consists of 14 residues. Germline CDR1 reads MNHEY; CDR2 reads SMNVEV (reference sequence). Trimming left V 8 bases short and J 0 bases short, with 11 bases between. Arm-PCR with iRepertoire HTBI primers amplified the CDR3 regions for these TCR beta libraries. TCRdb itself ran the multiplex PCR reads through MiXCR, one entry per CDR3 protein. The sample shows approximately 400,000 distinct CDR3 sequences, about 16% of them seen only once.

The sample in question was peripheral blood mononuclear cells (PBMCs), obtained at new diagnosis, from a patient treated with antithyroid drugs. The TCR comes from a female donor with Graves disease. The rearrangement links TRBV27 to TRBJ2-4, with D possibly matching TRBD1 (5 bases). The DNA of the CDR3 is TGTGCCAGCGCAGGGCATGTAGCCAAAAACATTCAGTACTTC. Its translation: CASAGHVAKNIQYF.